This TCR beta chain was obtained from a study of T cell responses to AZD1222 COVID-19 vaccine. The table lists this clone with a count of one. Its antigen is still unknown. V was clipped by 2 bases and J by 3 bases; unmatched bases: 4. The germline gives CDR1 MNHEY, CDR2 SMNVEV (reference sequence). The CDR3 contains 14 residues. Study results and limitations: Donors were chiefly white British, with a greater number of females, and clonal diversity was perhaps underestimated. Only 5 or 6 people who got AZD1222 tested seropositive at baseline. Repertoires were collected only later (after the peak T cell response had occurred). Spike-specific TCR breadth and depth both grew after two AZD1222 doses.

Clones were sequenced by immunoSEQ multiplex PCR, and TCRdb holds only the in-frame ones, with some missing. This sample has 150,000 to 200,000 clones, with more than 70% found just once. The receptor's source is an adult in good health. This specimen consisted of peripheral blood, obtained on day 0 of AZD1222 vaccination. The rearrangement uses TRBV27 and TRBJ2-7; 7 nucleotides align to TRBD2. The CDR3 reads CASSLAGARYEQYF. CDR3 DNA sequence: TGTGCCAGCAGTTTAGCGGGAGCCCGCTACGAGCAGTACTTC.